The T cell receptor (beta chain) under discussion was sequenced for a study of post-analysis software for immune sequencing data. General study points: Compared with controls, patients had more of 4 to 6 TRBV segments, including TRBV5-6, TRBV5-1 and TRBV20-1.

Unique molecular identifiers featured in each of the TCR beta cDNA libraries. TCRdb independently ran MiXCR on the PCR reads; one entry per CDR3 protein. Of about 560,000 distinct CDR3 sequences in the sample, 44% were seen once. In its sample, this clonotype was seen once. Antigen unknown. V was cut by 2 bases and J by 4 bases, with 12 bases left in between. CDR3 length equals 16 residues. Germline-derived CDR1 and CDR2 are MNHEY and SVGAGI. The genes are TRBV6-5 and TRBJ2-6; D is perhaps TRBD1 (5 bases). Source material: blood. The clonotype comes from a girl under 18 with multiple sclerosis. The CDR3 protein is CASSYLTAMGANVLTF. The DNA of the CDR3 is TGTGCCAGCAGTTACCTGACAGCCATGGGGGCCAACGTCCTGACTTTC.